The text below deals with one T cell receptor beta chain. Its target is not known. The study drew its donors from healthy HIV-negative adults without recent acute infections or vaccinations. Template for every sorted-subset replicate PCR totaled approximately 200 ng DNA, tens of thousands of T cell genomes. Repertoires were generated with immunoSEQ multiplex PCR, while TCRdb's copy carries only in-frame clones and drops some. The sample has 1.4 million or so clones, approximately 98.5% seen once. This record comes from a study of shared clonotypes between healthy human individuals. Whole-study results and caveats: The study found roughly 5.3% of naive CD4 clonotypes shared across a handful of donors. An expected dependence of interdonor clonotype sharing on sequencing depth was noted.

The CDR3 consists of 16 residues. Germline-derived CDR1 and CDR2 are SGDLS and YYNGEE. Unmatched junction bases numbered 7, after V lost 4 bases and J lost 0 bases. The gene calls are TRBV9 and TRBJ2-1; 7 positions agree with TRBD1. This clonotype originated in a man aged 25-45 years in good health. Input material: naive CD4+ T cells sorted from blood. Documented subset: CD45RA+ positively selected. The CDR3 protein is CASSQYGDSSYNEQFF. The CDR3 bases are TGTGCCAGCAGCCAATATGGGGACAGCTCCTACAATGAGCAGTTCTTC. The full variable domain, rest sourced from reference TRBV9 and TRBJ2-1, is DSGVTQTPKHLITATGQRVTLRCSPRSGDLSVYWYQQSLDQGLQFLIQYYNGEERAKGNILERFSAQQFPDLHSELNLSSLELGDSALYFCASSQYGDSSYNEQFFGPGTRLTVL.